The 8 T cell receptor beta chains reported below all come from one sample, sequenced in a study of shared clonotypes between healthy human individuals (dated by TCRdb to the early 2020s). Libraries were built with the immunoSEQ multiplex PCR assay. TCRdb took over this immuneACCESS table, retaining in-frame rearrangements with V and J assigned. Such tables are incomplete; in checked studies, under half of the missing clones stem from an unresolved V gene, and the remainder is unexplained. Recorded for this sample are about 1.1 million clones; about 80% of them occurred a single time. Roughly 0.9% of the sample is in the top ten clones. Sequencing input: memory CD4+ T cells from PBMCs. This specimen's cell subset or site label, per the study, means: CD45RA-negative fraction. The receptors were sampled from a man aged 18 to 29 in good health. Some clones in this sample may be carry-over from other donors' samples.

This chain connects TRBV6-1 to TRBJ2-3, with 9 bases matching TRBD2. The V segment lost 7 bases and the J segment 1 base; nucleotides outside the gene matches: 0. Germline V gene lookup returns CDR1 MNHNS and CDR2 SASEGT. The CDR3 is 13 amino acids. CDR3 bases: TGTGCCAGCACTAGCGGGGGCACAGATACGCAGTATTTT. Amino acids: CASTSGGTDTQYF.

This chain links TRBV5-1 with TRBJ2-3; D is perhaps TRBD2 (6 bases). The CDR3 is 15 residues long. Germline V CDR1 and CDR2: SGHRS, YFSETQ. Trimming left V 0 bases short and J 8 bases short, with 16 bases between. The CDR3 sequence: CASSLVEWLGGTQYF. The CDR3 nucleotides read TGCGCCAGCAGCTTGGTAGAATGGTTGGGGGGTACGCAGTATTTT. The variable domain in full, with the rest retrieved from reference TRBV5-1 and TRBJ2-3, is KAGVTQTPRYLIKTRGQQVTLSCSPISGHRSVSWYQQTPGQGLQFLFEYFSETQRNKGNFPGRFSGRQFSNSRSEMNVSTLELGDSALYLCASSLVEWLGGTQYFGPGTRLTVL.

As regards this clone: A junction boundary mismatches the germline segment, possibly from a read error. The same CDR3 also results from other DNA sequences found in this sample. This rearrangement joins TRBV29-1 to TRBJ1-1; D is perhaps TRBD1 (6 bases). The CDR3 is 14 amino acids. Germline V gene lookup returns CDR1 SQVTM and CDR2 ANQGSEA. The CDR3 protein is CSVEGQRMNTEAFF. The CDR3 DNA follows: TGCAGCGTGGAAGGACAGAGGATGAACACTGAAGCTTTCTTT.

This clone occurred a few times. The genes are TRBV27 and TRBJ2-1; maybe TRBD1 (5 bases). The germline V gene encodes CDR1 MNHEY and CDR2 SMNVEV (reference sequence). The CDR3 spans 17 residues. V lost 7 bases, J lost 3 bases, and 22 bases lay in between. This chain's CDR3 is CASTSMGRGAGYNEQFF. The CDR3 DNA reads TGTGCCAGCACCTCAATGGGTCGTGGGGCTGGCTACAATGAGCAGTTCTTC.

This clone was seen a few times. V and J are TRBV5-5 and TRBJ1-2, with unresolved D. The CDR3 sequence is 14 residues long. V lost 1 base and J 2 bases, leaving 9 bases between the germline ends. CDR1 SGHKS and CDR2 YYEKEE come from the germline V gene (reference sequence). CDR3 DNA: TGTGCCAGCAGCTTGTTCCCAGGCAACTATGGCTACACCTTC. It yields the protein CASSLFPGNYGYTF.

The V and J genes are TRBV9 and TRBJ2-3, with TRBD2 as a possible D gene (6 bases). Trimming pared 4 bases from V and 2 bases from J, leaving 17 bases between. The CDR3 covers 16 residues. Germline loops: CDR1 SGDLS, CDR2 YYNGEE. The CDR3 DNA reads TGTGCCAGCAGCCCGGGAGACCCGTTCAACACAGATACGCAGTATTTT. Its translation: CASSPGDPFNTDTQYF. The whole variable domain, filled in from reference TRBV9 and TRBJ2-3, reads DSGVTQTPKHLITATGQRVTLRCSPRSGDLSVYWYQQSLDQGLQFLIQYYNGEERAKGNILERFSAQQFPDLHSELNLSSLELGDSALYFCASSPGDPFNTDTQYFGPGTRLTVL.

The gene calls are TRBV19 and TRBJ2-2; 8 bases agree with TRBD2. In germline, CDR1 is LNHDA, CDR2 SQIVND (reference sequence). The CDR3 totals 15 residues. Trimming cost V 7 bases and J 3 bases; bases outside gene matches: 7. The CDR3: CASTTRGRYTGELFF. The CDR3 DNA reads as TGTGCCAGTACTACTCGCGGGAGGTACACCGGGGAGCTGTTTTTT.

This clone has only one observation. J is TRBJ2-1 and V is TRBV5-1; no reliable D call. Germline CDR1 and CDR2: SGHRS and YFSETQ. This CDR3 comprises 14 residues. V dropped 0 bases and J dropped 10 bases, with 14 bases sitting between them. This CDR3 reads CASSLGSAYDEQFF. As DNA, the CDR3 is TGCGCCAGCAGCTTGGGGAGCGCGTACGACGAGCAGTTCTTC.